This T cell receptor (beta chain) originates from a study of control samples from healthy donors and cancer patients. The protocol was immunoSEQ multiplex PCR, while the TCRdb copy is restricted to in-frame clones and leaves out a portion. The repertoire holds around 78,000 clones, with about 93% as singletons. V lost 2 bases and J 0 bases, leaving 14 bases between the germline ends. The CDR3 is 16 residues long. CDR1 and CDR2 from the germline V gene are MDHEN and SYDVKM. This clonotype was obtained from a woman younger than 35 in good health. The rearrangement links TRBV28 to TRBJ2-7, with D perhaps TRBD1 (5 bases). The sequencing sample was made of blood. The CDR3 sequence is CASSLRVRDPSYEQYF. In DNA, the CDR3 is TGTGCCAGCAGTTTAAGGGTCAGGGATCCCTCCTACGAGCAGTACTTC.